This T cell receptor beta chain originates from a study of shared clonotypes between healthy human individuals. Sequencing was performed with immunoSEQ multiplex PCR; in TCRdb, only in-frame clones are kept and a portion is missing. The data contain more than 2 million clones, 85% to 95% of them singletons. CDR3 size: 15 residues. With V trimmed by 4 bases and J by 1 base, 6 bases remained unmatched. The germline V gene encodes CDR1 SGHRS and CDR2 YFSETQ. Sequenced: naive CD4+ T cells sorted from blood. As to subset: CD45RA+ positively selected. The clonotype was recovered from a man younger than 30 in good health. The chain links TRBV5-1 to TRBJ2-7, with TRBD1 identical over 9 bases. In nucleotides, the CDR3 is TGCGCCAGCAGCGGCGGGACAGGGCCTTCCTACGAGCAGTACTTC. This sequence encodes CASSGGTGPSYEQYF.